This T cell receptor (beta chain) was sequenced in a study of cytotoxic CD8 clonotypes in ibrutinib-treated CLL. This CDR3 contains 17 residues. Produced via immunoSEQ multiplex PCR; TCRdb's table is partial and in-frame only. The sample holds about 84,000 clones, 86% seen once. This chain links TRBV21-1 with TRBJ1-5. TRBV21-1 is deemed a pseudogene. The sequenced sample was PBMCs, obtained before ibrutinib treatment. This TCR derives from a human donor with chronic lymphocytic leukemia. As DNA, the CDR3 is TGTGCCAGCAGCAAAGTTTGTGGGGGGTGGCATAATCAGCCCCAGCATTTT. Translation: CASSKVCGGWHNQPQHF.